The 2 T cell receptor beta chains listed next were all sequenced from one sample in a study of CD8 T cells in ankylosing spondylitis (dated by TCRdb to 2015 to 2018). The receptor library was made with 5' RACE. The data were produced on an Illumina HiSeq 2500. The public reads were quality trimmed at Q25 with fastp and then assembled into clones with MiXCR by TCRdb, keeping productive beta chains. Each record represents a unique CDR3 protein, reported with the most common genes and DNA among its rows. The sample data list a few hundred thousand distinct CDR3 sequences, and around 10% of these were observed just once. The top ten clonotypes cover around 7% of the sample. Sequenced input: blood, either unsorted or a sorted T cell fraction (not recorded which). Every receptor here comes from a male donor with ankylosing spondylitis or in good health (not recorded which).

This clonotype came up many times. The V gene is TRBV12-3 or TRBV12-4, the J gene TRBJ2-3; D is possibly TRBD2 (6 bases). V shed 4 bases and J shed 0 bases, with 8 bases lying between them. The CDR3 loop spans 14 amino acids. This CDR3 reads CASSSGLSTDTQYF. Here the CDR3 DNA reads TGTGCCAGCAGTTCAGGACTAAGCACAGATACGCAGTATTTT.

Many counts were recorded for this clonotype. This CDR3 is CASSWTGTDEQYF. The CDR3 nucleotides are TGCGCCAGCAGCTGGACAGGGACGGACGAGCAGTACTTC. The chain is built from TRBV5-1 and TRBJ2-7, with 8 nucleotides matching TRBD1. This CDR3 spans 13 amino acids. Germline V gives CDR1 SGHRS, CDR2 YFSETQ. After removal of 3 bases from V and 5 bases from J, the junction contained 4 bases not matched to a gene. The complete variable domain, with remaining parts taken from reference TRBV5-1 and TRBJ2-7, reads KAGVTQTPRYLIKTRGQQVTLSCSPISGHRSVSWYQQTPGQGLQFLFEYFSETQRNKGNFPGRFSGRQFSNSRSEMNVSTLELGDSALYLCASSWTGTDEQYFGPGTRLTVT.